This T cell receptor (beta chain) was sequenced for a study of OX40 agonist ivuxolimab in advanced cancers. Overall study context: Eligibility rules accepted prior anti-PD-1, anti-PD-L1 or anti-CTLA-4 therapy, and around 38% had some. Findings and caveats of the study: More expanded clones were seen, on average, in CD8+ T cells than in CD4+. At 0.1 to 3.0 mg/kg and by week 6, clonal expansion occurred in CD4+ and CD8+ blood T cells.

As concerns this clone: Its target is unknown.

Collection of blood occurred at baseline, at cycle 4 day 1, and at cycle 7 day 1. The V end lost 6 bases, the J end lost 2 bases, and 15 bases lay between the germline ends. CDR3 length: 15 residues. Germline lookup yields CDR1 WNHNN and CDR2 SYGVQD (reference sequence). Some clones are missing from TCRdb's copy, which holds only in-frame ones; the method was immunoSEQ multiplex PCR. The table has roughly 63,000 clones, 75% to 90% seen once. The sample here was CD4+ or CD8+ T cells sorted from blood, taken in a trial of the OX40 agonist ivuxolimab. The source is an adult with an advanced solid tumor such as melanoma, head and neck, liver or kidney cancer. The V and J genes are TRBV10-1 and TRBJ2-3; perhaps TRBD2 as D (5 bases). CDR3 DNA: TGCGCCAGCAGGGACTTCTCAGTTTTCACAGATACGCAGTATTTT. Translating it yields CASRDFSVFTDTQYF.